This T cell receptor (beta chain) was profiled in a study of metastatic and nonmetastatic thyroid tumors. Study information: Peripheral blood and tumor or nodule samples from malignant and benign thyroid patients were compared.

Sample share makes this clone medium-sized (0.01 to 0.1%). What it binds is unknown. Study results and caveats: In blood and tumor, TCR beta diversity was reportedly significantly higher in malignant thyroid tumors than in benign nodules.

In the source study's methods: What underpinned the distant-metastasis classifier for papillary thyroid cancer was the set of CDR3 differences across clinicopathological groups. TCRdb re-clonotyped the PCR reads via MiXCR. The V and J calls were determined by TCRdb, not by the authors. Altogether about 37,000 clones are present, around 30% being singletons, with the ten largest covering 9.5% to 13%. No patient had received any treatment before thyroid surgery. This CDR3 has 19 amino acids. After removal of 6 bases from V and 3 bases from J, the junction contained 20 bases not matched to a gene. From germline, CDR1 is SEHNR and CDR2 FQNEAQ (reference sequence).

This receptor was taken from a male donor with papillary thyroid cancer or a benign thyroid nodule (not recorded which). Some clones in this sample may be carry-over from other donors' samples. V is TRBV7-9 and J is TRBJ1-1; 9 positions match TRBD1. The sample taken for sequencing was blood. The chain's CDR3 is CASRKLLEDRGLKYTEAFF. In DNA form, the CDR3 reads TGTGCCAGCAGAAAACTTCTCGAGGACAGGGGATTAAAGTACACTGAAGCTTTCTTT.